This T cell receptor beta chain originates from a study of T cell responses to AZD1222 COVID-19 vaccine. Per germline, CDR1 LGHNA and CDR2 YSLEER. The V gene lost 0 bases and the J gene lost 1 base, with 9 bases spanning the gap. CDR3 length: 16 amino acids. The repertoire was sequenced with immunoSEQ multiplex PCR; TCRdb's copy has only in-frame clones and lacks some. This sample carries 70,000 to 100,000 clones, 80% to 90% of them seen once, and the ten largest clones take 3.4%. This receptor was identified in an adult who received the AZD1222 COVID-19 vaccine. The chain employs TRBV4-3 and TRBJ2-2; the D is unclear. The source material was peripheral blood, sampled 28 days after the second AZD1222 dose. For the CDR3, the DNA is TGCGCCAGCAGCCAAGAGAAAGGGTGGAACACCGGGGAGCTGTTTTTT. Residues: CASSQEKGWNTGELFF.